This is a list of T cell receptor beta chains from one sample in a study of blood T cells in healthy people across ages. TCRdb re-analysed the 5' RACE reads in MiXCR, keeping a single row per CDR3 protein. The table lists over 1,300,000 distinct CDR3 sequences, 59% of them singletons, with 5.5% to 8% in the top ten. The specimen was blood. These receptors were obtained from a young man in good health. The conserved cysteine and the conserved F or W are not part of the CDR3 here. Each record gives: D gene, V gene, J gene, CDR3 protein. A D gene is named only where the DNA matches it firmly.

TRBD1,TRBV27,TRBJ2-7,ASSLIGTGDYEQY
.,TRBV28,TRBJ1-4,ASSPPRGWTNEKLF
.,TRBV12-3/TRBV12-4,TRBJ2-7,ASSFRPQGYEQY
.,TRBV28,TRBJ2-7,ASSLPGTQAVEQY
.,TRBV2,.,ASSPVGRGNYEQY
TRBD1,TRBV5-1,TRBJ2-1,ASSSRGQGKYNEQF
.,TRBV4-1,TRBJ2-3,ASSQEGRGPCVQY
.,TRBV4-2,TRBJ1-4,ASSQVWGTNEKLF
.,TRBV27,TRBJ1-6,ASQGLLNSPLH
.,TRBV4-1,TRBJ2-1,ASSQDKGFSYNEQF
.,TRBV20-1,TRBJ2-1,SARGAADYYNEQF
.,TRBV7-9,TRBJ2-2,ASSTYRLTIGELF
.,TRBV3-1,TRBJ2-3,ASSQSQGRMADTQY
.,TRBV6-5,TRBJ2-1,ASSDGEYNEQF
TRBD1,TRBV7-2,TRBJ1-5,ASSLGTENQPQH
.,TRBV7-2,TRBJ1-2,ASSLFREYGYT
TRBD2,TRBV20-1,TRBJ2-1,SAETSGKQETQF
.,TRBV29-1,TRBJ1-1,SVGRSSTEAF
.,TRBV24-1,TRBJ2-7,ATSDRTRDRSKPNEQY
TRBD2,TRBV10-3,TRBJ2-1,AISESGAGGYNEQF
TRBD2,TRBV27,.,ASSLEASGSSNIQY
.,TRBV12-3/TRBV12-4,TRBJ1-1,ASSSLGQEAF
.,TRBV7-4,TRBJ1-5,ASSGVPPRENSNQPQH
.,TRBV15,TRBJ2-1,ATSRDRPGQNNEQF
.,TRBV7-2,TRBJ1-2,ASSLAQRARGGSGYT
.,TRBV6-5,TRBJ1-2,ATGRTANYGYT
TRBD2,TRBV14,.,ASSQASGHFYEQY